This T cell receptor (beta chain) was documented in a study of shared clonotypes between healthy human individuals. Genomic DNA (from each subset) was split evenly across several immunoSEQ plates. Produced via immunoSEQ multiplex PCR; TCRdb's table is partial and in-frame only. The table records more than 2 million clones, 95% of them present only once. Concerning this clone: The antigen remains undetermined.

The length of the CDR3 is 12 residues. Trimming cost V 2 bases and J 6 bases, with 10 bases left between them. Germline V gene data show CDR1 as GTSNPN and CDR2 as SVGIG (reference sequence). The study, taken as a whole, reports: Generation of non-shared clonotypes was less probable than generation of clonotypes shared by all four donors. Generally, naive subsets (rather than memory subsets) showed larger estimated richness.

The chain carries TRBV30 and TRBJ1-1; D gene uncertain. Input material: naive CD4+ T cells sorted from blood. Indicated subset: CD45RA+ positively selected. The TCR was taken from a man aged 18-30 years in good health. CDR3 protein: CAWSPDLPEAFF. The CDR3 coding sequence is TGTGCCTGGAGTCCGGACCTTCCTGAAGCTTTCTTT. Based on the CDR3 plus reference TRBV30 and TRBJ1-1, the full variable domain is SQTIHQWPATLVQPVGSPLSLECTVEGTSNPNLYWYRQAAGRGLQLLFYSVGIGQISSEVPQNLSASRPQDRQFILSSKKLLLSDSGFYLCAWSPDLPEAFFGQGTRLTVV.